This TCR beta chain was obtained from a study of metastatic and nonmetastatic thyroid tumors. Patients were all untreated before their thyroid surgery. Study processing details: Variation in CDR3 across clinicopathological groups served as the basis for constructing a distant-metastasis classifier in papillary thyroid cancer. TCRdb recomputed clones from the PCR reads via MiXCR. It is TCRdb's table, rather than the study itself, that gives the V and J calls and clone size. Of 24,000 or so clones listed, 9.5% to 12% are singletons. Germline loops: CDR1 SGHRS, CDR2 YFSETQ. CDR3 length: 16 residues. The germline V and J ends were trimmed by 3 bases and 2 bases, with 18 bases remaining between them. This clone appeared many times. Its matching antigen is unknown. Whole-study results and caveats: Across blood and tumor, TCR beta diversity in malignant thyroid tumors was reportedly significantly higher than in benign nodules.

The genes are TRBV5-1 and TRBJ2-7; maybe TRBD1 (6 bases). The receptor's source is a female donor with papillary thyroid cancer or a benign thyroid nodule (not recorded which). Some clones in this sample may be carry-over from other donors' samples. The sample taken for sequencing was blood. The CDR3 reads CASSSAPGAEAYEQYF. DNA of the CDR3: TGCGCCAGCAGCTCGGCCCCAGGGGCGGAGGCCTACGAGCAGTACTTC.